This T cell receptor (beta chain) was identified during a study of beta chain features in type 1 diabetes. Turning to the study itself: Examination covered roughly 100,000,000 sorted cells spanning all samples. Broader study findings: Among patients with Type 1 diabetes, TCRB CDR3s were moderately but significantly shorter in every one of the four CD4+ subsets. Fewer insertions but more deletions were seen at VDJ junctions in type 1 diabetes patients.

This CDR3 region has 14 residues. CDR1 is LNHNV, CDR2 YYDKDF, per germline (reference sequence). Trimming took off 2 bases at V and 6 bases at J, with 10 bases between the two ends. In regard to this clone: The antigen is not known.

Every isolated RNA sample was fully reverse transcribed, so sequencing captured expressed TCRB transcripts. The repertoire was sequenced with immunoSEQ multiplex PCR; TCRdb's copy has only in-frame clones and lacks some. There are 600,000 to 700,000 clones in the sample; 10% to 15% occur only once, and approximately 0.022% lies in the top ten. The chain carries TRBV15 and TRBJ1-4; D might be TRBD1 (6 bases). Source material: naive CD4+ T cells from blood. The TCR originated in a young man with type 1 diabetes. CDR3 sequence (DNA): TGTGCCACCAGCAGACAGGGGTTGGATGAAAAACTGTTTTTT. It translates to CATSRQGLDEKLFF.